A selection of T cell receptor beta chains follows, all from one sample in a study of circulating CD8 cells and anti-PD-1 response in melanoma. TCRdb fed the reads into MiXCR, producing one record per CDR3 protein. This table holds 1,000 to 1,500 distinct CDR3 sequences, 7.5% to 8% found once. The sequencing used CD8+ T cells from PBMCs, collected at baseline or after one month of anti-PD-1 therapy (not recorded which). These receptors were obtained from a human donor with melanoma. The CDR3 runs from the conserved cysteine through the conserved F or W. A D gene is named only where the DNA matches it firmly. Not every row has a clone size; where given, it reads once, few, many or a size class.

J	V	size	D	CDR3	DNA
TRBJ1-1	TRBV27	large	.	CASSLGGITEAFF	TGTGCCAGCAGTTTAGGGGGTATCACTGAAGCTTTCTTT
TRBJ2-1	TRBV25-1	medium-sized	TRBD2	CASSEWASGYNEQFF	TGTGCCAGCAGTGAATGGGCTAGCGGATACAATGAGCAGTTCTTC
TRBJ2-3	TRBV2	medium-sized	.	CASTTGPFLITDTQYF	TGTGCCAGCACGACAGGCCCCTTCCTTATCACAGATACGCAGTATTTT
TRBJ1-1	TRBV27	medium-sized	TRBD1	CASSRGQGATEAFF	TGTGCCAGCAGTCGTGGACAGGGAGCCACTGAAGCTTTCTTT
TRBJ1-5	TRBV20-1	large	TRBD1	CSAREGQGNQPQHF	TGCAGTGCTAGAGAGGGACAGGGGAATCAGCCCCAGCATTTT
TRBJ1-1	TRBV19	medium-sized	TRBD1	CASSPHPWDRVRGNTEAFF	TGTGCCAGTAGTCCACATCCGTGGGACAGGGTTCGGGGGAACACTGAAGCTTTCTTT
TRBJ2-3	TRBV24-1	medium-sized	.	CATRGGENTDTQYF	TGTGCCACCAGAGGCGGGGAGAACACAGATACGCAGTATTTT
TRBJ2-7	TRBV29-1	medium-sized	TRBD1	CSVETTGGRYEQYF	TGCAGCGTTGAAACGACAGGGGGTCGCTACGAGCAGTACTTC
TRBJ1-1	TRBV7-2	large	.	CASSFLGDTEAFF	TGTGCCAGCAGCTTTCTGGGGGACACTGAAGCTTTCTTT
TRBJ2-1	TRBV6-5	medium-sized	.	CASLRAGSSYNEQFF	TGTGCCAGCCTAAGGGCGGGGAGCTCCTACAATGAGCAGTTCTTC
TRBJ1-1	TRBV25-1	medium-sized	.	CASKRGGNTEAFF	TGTGCCAGCAAGCGGGGGGGGAACACTGAAGCTTTCTTT
TRBJ2-7	TRBV4-3	medium-sized	TRBD1	CASSPQRTGSYEQYF	TGCGCCAGTTCACCCCAAAGGACAGGGTCCTACGAGCAGTACTTC
TRBJ1-1	TRBV29-1	medium-sized	.	CSVEARGNTEAFF	TGCAGCGTTGAAGCGAGGGGAAACACTGAAGCTTTCTTT
TRBJ2-1	TRBV28	medium-sized	TRBD1	CASRPGTDYNEQFF	TGTGCCAGCAGGCCGGGGACAGACTACAATGAGCAGTTCTTC
TRBJ2-1	TRBV20-1	medium-sized	.	CSARGLVRQDNEQFF	TGCAGTGCTAGAGGGTTAGTACGGCAGGACAATGAGCAGTTCTTC
TRBJ2-1	TRBV6-2/TRBV6-3	large	.	CASTPFGGEQFF	TGTGCCAGCACTCCGTTCGGAGGTGAGCAGTTCTTC
TRBJ2-7	TRBV25-1	.	.	CASSEPDGSYEQYF	TGTGCCAGCAGTGAACCGGACGGCTCATACGAGCAGTACTTC
TRBJ2-7	TRBV27	medium-sized	.	CASNKGPPSYGQYF	TGTGCCAGCAACAAGGGGCCACCCTCCTACGGGCAGTACTTC
TRBJ1-5	TRBV19	medium-sized	.	CASSQGRDNQPQHF	TGTGCCAGTAGCCAGGGACGGGATAATCAGCCCCAGCATTTT
TRBJ2-3	TRBV7-2	medium-sized	TRBD2	CASSLRASGATDTQYF	TGTGCCAGCAGCTTAAGGGCTAGCGGGGCCACAGATACGCAGTATTTT
TRBJ2-3	TRBV20-1	medium-sized	.	CSARGGSAGTDTQYF	TGCAGTGCTAGAGGGGGCTCGGCGGGCACAGATACGCAGTATTTT
TRBJ2-7	TRBV29-1	medium-sized	.	CSVARGYEQYF	TGCAGCGTTGCAAGGGGGTACGAGCAGTACTTC
TRBJ2-1	TRBV4-1	medium-sized	TRBD1	CASSPRTGPVDEQFF	TGCGCCAGCAGCCCTAGGACAGGGCCGGTGGATGAGCAGTTCTTC
TRBJ2-7	TRBV28	.	.	CASSPTPKPDRITLDF	TGTGCCAGCAGCCCTACCCCCAAACCTGACAGGATTACTTTGGACTTC
TRBJ2-1	TRBV9	large	.	CASSVAGTFNEQFF	TGTGCCAGCAGCGTAGCGGGGACTTTCAATGAGCAGTTCTTC
TRBJ2-3	TRBV7-8	medium-sized	.	CASSLIAGDTQYF	TGTGCCAGCAGCTTAATAGCCGGAGATACGCAGTATTTT